The 22 T cell receptor beta chains below were found in one sample sequenced in a study of blood T cells in healthy people across ages (dated by TCRdb to the mid-2010s). The method was 5' RACE. These reads were obtained on an Illumina HiSeq 2500. A second PCR of about 6 to 12 cycles was run with a J-beta primer mix and a sample-barcoded 5' primer. Clones were called with MiXCR by TCRdb after fastp trimmed the public reads at Q25, and only in-frame beta chains were retained. One record per CDR3 amino acid sequence lists the most common genes and DNA. For this sample the table gives under 950,000 distinct CDR3 sequences, of which 20% to 25% were detected only once. The ten top clones hold around 22% of the sample. The specimen sequenced was blood. The receptors derive from a man aged 65-85 years in good health.

The table lists this clonotype with a few counts. The J gene is TRBJ2-3, the V gene TRBV5-1, with D maybe TRBD1 (6 bases). The DNA end lines up better with TRBJ1-5; the J call may be wrong. The CDR3 has 14 amino acids. Germline lookup yields CDR1 SGHRS and CDR2 YFSETQ. For the CDR3, the DNA is TGCGCCAGCAGCCTCGGGGGCCCGCCAGATACGCAGCATTTT. Encoded protein: CASSLGGPPDTQHF.

This clonotype has a single count. V is TRBV7-9 and J is TRBJ2-4; D is possibly TRBD2 (7 bases). CDR1 and CDR2 from the germline V gene are SEHNR and FQNEAQ (reference sequence). The ends were cut back, 5 bases at V and 2 bases at J, with 16 bases in the middle. This CDR3 contains 16 residues. In DNA, the CDR3 is TGTGCCAGCAGCAACTTTGGGGGGGGCCCCAAAAACATTCAGTACTTC. Residues: CASSNFGGGPKNIQYF.

The rearrangement uses TRBV29-1 and TRBJ1-2; a weak D match, TRBD1 (6 bases). The CDR3 consists of 12 residues. The germline gives CDR1 SQVTM, CDR2 ANQGSEA. V lost 8 bases and J lost 5, with 15 bases in between. The CDR3 reads CSMRAGDYGYTF. CDR3 nucleotide sequence: TGCAGCATGCGGGCAGGGGATTATGGCTACACCTTC.

This clonotype was observed many times. CDR3 protein: CASSRYSNQPQHF. CDR3 bases: TGTGCCAGCAGTCGTTATAGCAATCAGCCCCAGCATTTT. The J gene is TRBJ1-5, the V gene TRBV12-3 or TRBV12-4, with no clear D. CDR3 length: 13 residues. V was cut by 5 bases and J by 0 bases, with 5 bases left in between.

The chain uses TRBV10-3 and TRBJ1-5; the D gene is possibly TRBD1 (5 bases). Trimming removed 0 bases from V and 7 bases from J, with 10 bases in between. Germline-derived CDR1 and CDR2 are ENHRY and SYGVKD. The CDR3 has 14 amino acids. The CDR3 DNA sequence: TGTGCCATCAGTGAGTCTACAGGAAGGCAGCCCCAGCATTTT. Amino acid sequence: CAISESTGRQPQHF.

This clonotype has more than one count but fewer than ten. The rearrangement joins TRBV10-3 to TRBJ1-1; no clear D gene. The CDR3 totals 13 residues. CDR1 is ENHRY, CDR2 SYGVKD, per germline. Trimming removed 4 bases at V and 1 base at J, with 7 bases between. The CDR3 loop reads CAISAPPNTEAFF. As DNA, the CDR3 is TGTGCCATCAGTGCCCCCCCGAACACTGAAGCTTTCTTT.

In its sample, this clonotype was seen many times. This sequence joins TRBV5-1 and TRBJ1-1, with D possibly matching TRBD1 (6 bases). Germline V gene sequence: CDR1 SGHRS, CDR2 YFSETQ. Trimming cost V 1 base and J 0 bases, with 10 bases left between them. This CDR3 is 15 amino acids long. CDR3 DNA: TGCGCCAGCAGCTTGCCGGACAGCTTGAACACTGAAGCTTTCTTT. Protein sequence: CASSLPDSLNTEAFF.

The rearrangement links TRBV25-1 to TRBJ2-7; the match to TRBD2 covers 7 bases. J gave up 4 bases and V 0 bases, and 6 bases lay outside the gene matches. CDR1 MGHDK and CDR2 SYGVNS come from the germline V gene. This CDR3 region has 15 residues. The CDR3 region has the DNA TGTGCCAGCAGTGAATATACCGCTAGCGGATACGAGCAGTACGTC. Its protein is CASSEYTASGYEQYV.

This sequence joins TRBV3-1 and TRBJ1-5; D unclear. The CDR3 is 14 amino acids. Germline CDR1 reads LGHDT; CDR2 reads YNNKEL (reference sequence). V dropped 2 bases and J dropped 12 bases, with 17 bases sitting between them. CDR3 sequence reads: CASSQSEGLGYQHF. As DNA, the CDR3 is TGTGCCAGCAGCCAATCGGAAGGGTTAGGCTACCAGCATTTT.

This clonotype appeared a few times. This chain uses TRBV27 with TRBJ1-2; D is unresolved. Germline V gene data show CDR1 as MNHEY and CDR2 as SMNVEV (reference sequence). This CDR3 has 13 residues. Trimming cost V 4 bases and J 2 bases, with 8 bases left between them. The CDR3 loop is CASSSGKNYGYTF. CDR3 DNA: TGTGCCAGCAGTTCAGGAAAGAACTATGGCTACACCTTC.

In regard to this clonotype: One end of the junction fails to match germline, which may point to a read error. This chain links TRBV12-3 or TRBV12-4 with TRBJ2-3, with D perhaps TRBD1 (6 bases). This CDR3 comprises 15 residues. The CDR3 here is CASSDSTGIPDAQYF. The CDR3 DNA follows: TGTGCCAGCAGCGATTCCACAGGGATACCAGATGCGCAGTATTTT.

This clonotype was seen only a few times. This rearrangement joins TRBV25-1 to TRBJ2-5; unclear D gene. CDR1 is MGHDK, CDR2 SYGVNS, per germline. Trimming removed 2 bases from V and 3 bases from J, with 10 bases in between. This CDR3 has 14 amino acids. CDR3: CASSEANIKETQYF. Here the CDR3 DNA reads TGTGCCAGCAGTGAAGCGAACATCAAAGAGACCCAGTACTTC.

V and J are TRBV28 and TRBJ1-4; TRBD1 is a possible D gene (6 bases). Germline V CDR1 and CDR2: MDHEN, SYDVKM. The V and J ends lost 7 bases and 4 bases respectively, with 10 bases between them. The CDR3 sequence is 13 residues long. The CDR3 here is CASTRGVNEKLFF. As DNA, the CDR3 is TGTGCCAGCACTAGGGGGGTTAATGAAAAACTGTTTTTT.

This clonotype appeared many times. The genes are TRBV15 and TRBJ2-5; D is uncertain. V shed 0 bases and J shed 1 base, with 3 bases lying between them. This CDR3 has 13 amino acids. Germline V gene data show CDR1 as LNHNV and CDR2 as YYDKDF (reference sequence). CDR3 protein: CATSRDLQETQYF. The CDR3, as DNA: TGTGCCACCAGCAGAGACCTCCAAGAGACCCAGTACTTC.

The V call is TRBV19, the J call TRBJ1-1; D may be TRBD1 (5 bases). The CDR3 extends over 14 amino acids. Germline CDR1 LNHDA, CDR2 SQIVND (reference sequence). The V end lost 5 bases, the J end lost 5 bases, and 15 bases lay between the germline ends. The CDR3 sequence is CASSFTQGDTEAFF. For the CDR3, the DNA is TGTGCCAGTAGTTTCACCCAAGGGGATACTGAAGCTTTCTTT.

This clonotype was found many times. The rearrangement joins TRBV6-6 to TRBJ2-1, with D unresolved. The CDR3 is made up of 14 amino acids. Germline CDR1 and CDR2: MNHNY and SVGAGI (reference sequence). Trimming took off 9 bases at V and 7 bases at J, with 19 bases between the two ends. Here the CDR3 DNA reads TGTGCCAGTAATACGTTCGGTGCCGGGAATGAGCAGTTCTTC. Translated, it gives CASNTFGAGNEQFF.

This clonotype appeared a few times. The chain carries TRBV5-5 and TRBJ2-1; 7 nucleotides line up with TRBD1. V trimming: 4 bases; J trimming: 6 bases; junction bases outside the gene matches: 4. Germline V gene data show CDR1 as SGHKS and CDR2 as YYEKEE (reference sequence). The CDR3 is 13 amino acids. CDR3 nucleotides: TGTGCCAGCAGCAAAGGACAGGTCAATGAGCAGTTCTTC. It specifies CASSKGQVNEQFF.

This clonotype was detected a few times. The rearrangement links TRBV7-8 to TRBJ2-5, with D possibly matching TRBD1 (6 bases). Germline lookup yields CDR1 SGHVS and CDR2 FQNEAQ. With 2 bases removed from V and 3 bases from J, the gap between germline ends came to 16 bases. The CDR3 totals 16 residues. CDR3 nucleotide sequence: TGTGCCAGCAGCTTACTGGTTTGGACAGTAGAAGAGACCCAGTACTTC. It translates to CASSLLVWTVEETQYF.

This chain joins TRBV7-2 and TRBJ1-5; perhaps TRBD1 as D (5 bases). The CDR3 loop spans 15 amino acids. Per germline, CDR1 SGHTA and CDR2 FQGNSA. The germline V and J ends were trimmed by 5 bases and 3 bases, with 14 bases remaining between them. CDR3 sequence: CASSRRQGLNQPQHF. Here the CDR3 DNA reads TGTGCCAGCAGCCGCCGGCAGGGTCTCAATCAGCCCCAGCATTTT.

This clonotype came up many times. The V call is TRBV21-1, the J call TRBJ2-3; the table's TRBD1 call for D was not verified on the DNA. TRBV21-1 is a listed pseudogene. The CDR3 runs 15 residues. The DNA for the CDR3 is TGTGCCACTGATGCCGGGACAGGGCTTACAGATACGCAGTATTTT. This translates into CATDAGTGLTDTQYF.

Here the CDR3 reads CASSLMGLPPYEQYF. The CDR3 DNA reads TGTGCCAGCAGCTTAATGGGACTTCCTCCCTACGAGCAGTACTTC. The chain recombines TRBV13 with TRBJ2-5; tentative D call: TRBD2 (6 bases). The closer fit of TRBJ2-7 to the DNA end suggests the J call may be wrong. The CDR3 spans 15 residues. Germline lookup yields CDR1 PRHDT and CDR2 FYEKMQ (reference sequence).

CDR3 nucleotide sequence: TGTGCCAGCAGCTTAGTTCCAGAGCAAGAGACCCAGTACTTC. It is translated as CASSLVPEQETQYF. The J gene is TRBJ2-5, the V gene TRBV7-9; no definite D call. Germline assignment: CDR1 SEHNR and CDR2 FQNEAQ (reference sequence). The CDR3 length is 14 residues. V shed 1 base and J shed 2 bases, with 8 bases lying between them.